The 26 T cell receptor beta chains listed next were all sequenced from one sample in a study of identical twins. A single record per CDR3 protein comes from TCRdb applying MiXCR to the 5' RACE reads. The sample lists around 340,000 distinct CDR3 sequences; about 12% were seen once. The sample was also linked to a second study, of yellow fever vaccine responses in identical twins.

Sequences were obtained from CD8+ T cells sorted from blood. These receptor sequences come from a woman younger than 35 in good health.

There are a few counts of this clonotype. The gene calls are TRBV3-1 and TRBJ2-1, with 10 bases identical to TRBD2. Germline CDR1 and CDR2: LGHDT and YNNKEL (reference sequence). This CDR3 has 17 amino acids. Trimming removed 3 bases from V and 7 bases from J; junction bases left unmatched: 12. The CDR3 DNA is TGTGCCAGCAGCCAGGTTAGAGCGGGGGGGCCGGAAAATGAGCAGTTCTTC. Its protein product is CASSQVRAGGPENEQFF.

The rearrangement links TRBV6-4 to TRBJ2-1; D unresolved. Germline lookup yields CDR1 MRHNA and CDR2 SNTAGT. The CDR3 length is 14 residues. The V and J ends lost 3 bases and 8 bases respectively, with 14 bases between them. CDR3 region: CASSEGVGNHEQFF. CDR3 sequence (DNA): TGTGCCAGCAGTGAGGGTGTGGGGAATCATGAGCAGTTCTTC.

This clonotype appeared a few times. V usage is TRBV5-6 and J usage is TRBJ2-7, with D possibly TRBD1 on 5 matching bases. CDR1 SGHDT and CDR2 YYEEEE come from the germline V gene. The CDR3 has 11 residues. V gave up 3 bases and J gave up 7 bases, with 8 bases separating them. The CDR3 loop is CASSSDREQYF. Here the CDR3 DNA reads TGTGCCAGCAGCTCAGACAGAGAGCAGTACTTC.

This clonotype was observed a few times. V usage is TRBV10-2 and J usage is TRBJ2-4; D unclear. This CDR3 has 19 residues. V lost 0 bases to trimming and J lost 0 bases, with 18 bases between them. The germline V gene has CDR1 WSHSY and CDR2 SAAADI. As DNA, the CDR3 is TGCGCCAGCAGTGAGTCGGGCTTTACCAACGCACCAGCCAAAAACATTCAGTACTTC. It is translated as CASSESGFTNAPAKNIQYF.

The chain has TRBV5-1 and TRBJ2-7, with 11 bases matching TRBD2. The V gene's germline CDR1 is SGHRS and CDR2 YFSETQ. Trimming removed 4 bases from V and 0 bases from J; junction bases left unmatched: 3. The length of the CDR3 is 15 residues. The CDR3 reads CASSMGLAVSYEQYF. CDR3 nucleotide sequence: TGCGCCAGCAGCATGGGACTAGCGGTCTCCTACGAGCAGTACTTC.

The chain joins TRBV18 to TRBJ2-1, with TRBD2 matching over 8 bases. The germline gives CDR1 KGHSH, CDR2 LQKENI. CDR3 length: 16 residues. With 4 bases clipped from V and 6 bases from J, the junction kept 11 bases outside the gene matches. In DNA, the CDR3 is TGTGCCAGCTCACATGGGCAAGCGGGAGTGATCAATGAGCAGTTCTTC. It specifies CASSHGQAGVINEQFF.

The J gene is TRBJ2-1, the V gene TRBV14; TRBD2 matches 11 bases. The trim removed 0 bases at V and 3 bases at J, leaving 22 bases unmatched. The germline gives CDR1 SGHDN, CDR2 FVKESK. The CDR3 contains 23 residues. This CDR3 reads CASSQEKAASGRLEGRVYNEQFF. For the CDR3, the DNA is TGTGCCAGCAGCCAAGAGAAGGCGGCTAGCGGGAGGTTAGAGGGTCGGGTCTACAATGAGCAGTTCTTC.

This clonotype was seen ten or more times. CDR3 nucleotides: TGTGCCAGCAGCACTGGGAATCAGCCCCAGCATTTT. This sequence encodes CASSTGNQPQHF. The V call is TRBV7-9, the J call TRBJ1-5; D remains unclear. V lost 5 bases and J 4 bases, leaving 6 bases between the germline ends. This CDR3 contains 12 residues. Per germline, CDR1 SEHNR and CDR2 FQNEAQ (reference sequence).

In this sample, this clonotype turned up many times. The gene calls are TRBV12-3 or TRBV12-4 and TRBJ1-5, with 9 nucleotides matching TRBD1. This CDR3 contains 15 residues. V lost 1 base to trimming and J lost 4 bases; unmatched junction nucleotides: 2. CDR3 sequence: CASSLGDRENQPQHF. DNA for the CDR3: TGTGCCAGCAGTTTAGGGGACAGGGAGAATCAGCCCCAGCATTTT.

This chain connects TRBV6-5 to TRBJ2-5; 7 nucleotides match TRBD1. From germline, CDR1 is MNHEY and CDR2 SVGAGI. The J segment lost 1 base and the V segment lost 8 bases, leaving 1 base of the junction unmatched. CDR3 length equals 12 residues. CDR3 region: CASGTVQETQYF. The CDR3 DNA follows: TGTGCCAGCGGGACAGTCCAAGAGACCCAGTACTTC.

This clonotype was detected only a few times. The chain combines TRBV7-9 with TRBJ2-7; 12 bases align to TRBD2. Trimming at V came to 4 bases and at J to 3 bases, leaving 4 bases not matched to a gene. The length of the CDR3 is 15 residues. Germline CDR1 is SEHNR and CDR2 is FQNEAQ (reference sequence). This CDR3 reads CASSSLAGGGYEQYF. The CDR3 DNA follows: TGTGCCAGCAGCTCCCTAGCGGGAGGGGGCTACGAGCAGTACTTC.

In this sample, this clonotype turned up many times. The V and J genes are TRBV20-1 and TRBJ2-1; TRBD2 agrees at 11 bases. The CDR3 extends over 15 amino acids. The J segment lost 2 bases and the V segment lost 7 bases, leaving 7 bases of the junction unmatched. The germline V gene has CDR1 DFQATT and CDR2 SNEGSKA (reference sequence). CDR3: CSGSGLAEPYNEQFF. In DNA, the CDR3 is TGCAGTGGGTCGGGACTAGCGGAGCCCTACAATGAGCAGTTCTTC.

V gene TRBV20-1 combines with J gene TRBJ2-1, with 13 bases aligning to TRBD2. J gave up 8 bases and V 5 bases, and 9 bases lay outside the gene matches. Germline values: CDR1 DFQATT, CDR2 SNEGSKA (reference sequence). The CDR3 is 15 residues long. The CDR3, as DNA: TGCAGTGCTTTACAAACTAGCGGGGGGGCGTATGAGCAGTTCTTC. The encoded protein is CSALQTSGGAYEQFF.

There are a few counts of this clonotype. The chain uses TRBV7-2 and TRBJ2-1; 7 positions agree with TRBD2. Per the germline V gene, CDR1 is SGHTA and CDR2 is FQGNSA. The V segment lost 5 bases and the J segment 8 bases; nucleotides outside the gene matches: 15. The CDR3 sequence is 16 residues long. This CDR3 is CASSPSGGGYVDEQFF. The CDR3 DNA is TGTGCCAGCAGCCCCTCTGGGGGGGGGTATGTCGATGAGCAGTTCTTC.

This clonotype was observed many times. Germline and junction disagree at one end, which may indicate a read error. The chain links TRBV12-3 or TRBV12-4 to TRBJ2-3; D unclear. CDR3 length: 12 amino acids. The CDR3 is CASSLGFHTQYF. The DNA for the CDR3 is TGTGCCAGCAGCTTAGGGTTTCATACGCAGTATTTT.

The sample holds many counts of this clonotype. The chain joins TRBV12-3 or TRBV12-4 to TRBJ2-1; D tentatively fits TRBD1 or TRBD2 (5 bases each). With 3 bases removed from V and 10 bases from J, the gap between germline ends came to 10 bases. CDR3 size: 12 residues. CDR3 in amino acids: CASSFPGAEQFF. The CDR3 DNA follows: TGTGCCAGCAGTTTCCCCGGGGCCGAGCAGTTCTTC.

This chain links TRBV20-1 with TRBJ2-5; a weak D match, TRBD2 (5 bases). This CDR3 contains 13 residues. CDR1 and CDR2 from the germline V gene are DFQATT and SNEGSKA (reference sequence). The ends were cut back, 5 bases at V and 0 bases at J, with 10 bases in the middle. CDR3 bases: TGCAGTGCTGATAAGCGGTACCAAGAGACCCAGTACTTC. Translated: CSADKRYQETQYF.

This clonotype was found a few times. V gene TRBV15 combines with J gene TRBJ1-4; possible D gene TRBD1, 6 bases. Germline-derived CDR1 and CDR2 are LNHNV and YYDKDF (reference sequence). There are 14 residues in the CDR3. Trimming stripped 0 bases from V and 14 bases from J, with 16 bases between. In DNA, the CDR3 is TGTGCCACCAGCAGAGATAGGGAGACTAGGGGGCTGTTTTTT. It translates to CATSRDRETRGLFF. The full variable domain, with the rest looked up from reference TRBV15 and TRBJ1-4, is DAMVIQNPRYQVTQFGKPVTLSCSQTLNHNVMYWYQQKSSQAPKLLFHYYDKDFNNEADTPDNFQSRRPNTSFCFLDIRSPGLGDTAMYLCATSRDRETRGLFFGSGTQLSVL.

This rearrangement joins TRBV15 to TRBJ2-1, with TRBD2 as a possible D gene (5 bases). The CDR3 is 14 amino acids. Germline V CDR1 and CDR2: LNHNV, YYDKDF (reference sequence). Trimming removed 1 base at V and 8 bases at J, with 12 bases between. CDR3 protein: CATSRGTGRDEQFF. The CDR3 DNA follows: TGTGCCACCAGCAGAGGGACGGGAAGGGATGAGCAGTTCTTC.

The J gene is TRBJ2-7, the V gene TRBV13, with D hard to call. V was trimmed by 4 bases and J by 7 bases, leaving 11 bases between them. The CDR3 runs to 12 residues. CDR1 and CDR2 from the germline V gene are PRHDT and FYEKMQ (reference sequence). The CDR3 sequence is CASSSRNLEQYF. The CDR3 DNA reads as TGTGCCAGCAGCTCTCGAAACCTTGAGCAGTACTTC.

This clonotype was seen a handful of times. The J gene is TRBJ2-1, the V gene TRBV28, with 9 bases fitting TRBD1. The CDR3 length is 16 residues. From germline, CDR1 is MDHEN and CDR2 SYDVKM. After removal of 2 bases from V and 6 bases from J, the junction contained 8 bases not matched to a gene. In nucleotides, the CDR3 is TGTGCCAGCAGTTTACCGGGACAGGGTTCGATCAATGAGCAGTTCTTC. Translation gives CASSLPGQGSINEQFF.

The chain employs TRBV9 and TRBJ2-3, with 7 nucleotides matching TRBD1. The ends lost 2 bases at V and 6 bases at J; junction bases unmatched: 6. CDR3 length: 14 residues. Germline CDR1 reads SGDLS; CDR2 reads YYNGEE. The CDR3 DNA reads TGTGCCAGCAGCGTTAGACAGGGATCGGATACGCAGTATTTT. Its translation: CASSVRQGSDTQYF.

The chain recombines TRBV11-2 with TRBJ2-7, with TRBD1 matching over 11 bases. CDR3 length equals 17 residues. Germline CDR1 and CDR2: SGHAT and FQNNGV. V lost 1 base, J lost 4 bases, and 9 bases stayed unmatched. Here the CDR3 DNA reads TGTGCCAGCAGCTTAGGTGTGGGACAGGGGGGTTTGTACGAGCAGTACTTC. Translated, it gives CASSLGVGQGGLYEQYF.

The rearrangement joins TRBV7-6 to TRBJ2-1, with 13 bases matching TRBD2. The ends lost 5 bases at V and 7 bases at J; junction bases unmatched: 11. The CDR3 spans 17 residues. Germline lookup yields CDR1 SGHVS and CDR2 FNYEAQ. DNA of the CDR3: TGTGCCAGCAGCCAAGGACTAGCGGGAGAAGTTCTAAATGAGCAGTTCTTC. Its protein is CASSQGLAGEVLNEQFF.

V gene TRBV7-9 combines with J gene TRBJ2-2; 9 bases fit TRBD2. CDR3 length: 15 amino acids. V was pared by 5 bases and J by 6 bases, with 7 bases of the junction left unmatched. The germline CDR1 and CDR2 sequences are SEHNR and FQNEAQ (reference sequence). As DNA, the CDR3 is TGTGCCAGCAGCCTACGGACTAGCGAGGCCGGGGAGCTGTTTTTT. Translated, it gives CASSLRTSEAGELFF.

V usage is TRBV6-2 or TRBV6-3 and J usage is TRBJ2-7; TRBD1 might be the D (5 bases). V was clipped by 2 bases and J by 0 bases, with 8 bases between them. The germline V gene has CDR1 MNHEY and CDR2 SVGEGT. This CDR3 spans 14 amino acids. CDR3 protein: CASSYDRFSYEQYF. The DNA for the CDR3 is TGTGCCAGCAGTTACGACAGATTCTCCTACGAGCAGTACTTC.